The source of this T cell receptor (beta chain) is a study of shared clonotypes between healthy human individuals (TCRdb year 2020). Regarding the research as a whole: The cohort comprised a couple of women and a few men aged 18 to 49 years. For each donor, CD4 naive and CD4 memory were each run on three plates, CD8 naive on two plates, and CD8 memory on one plate. Leukapheresis yielded between about 0.85 and 10 billion PBMCs per donor. Different laboratories and diverse techniques were used to prepare libraries and sequence TCR repertoires, to increase sequencing depth and limit assay-specific biases. To estimate repertoire size and how much clonotypes are shared between individuals, the study performed deep sequencing of blood TCR repertoires from about 5 healthy adults. The research as a whole found: Sampling was restricted to blood, and TCR repertoires in tissues likely differ from the TCR repertoires found in blood. Because the study included a small number of donors, the genetic and exposure-history diversity represented was limited. About 5% of naive CD4, roughly 3.5% of naive CD8, 2.3% of memory CD4, and approximately 0.4% of memory CD8 clonotypes were shared across a few donors. Compared with non-shared clonotypes, clonotypes shared by all four sorted-subset donors had higher generation probabilities. Estimated clonotype richness was generally larger for naive than for memory subsets. Pairwise subsampling led to the expectation that sequencing depth would affect the degree of clonotype sharing among donors. Even with the large sequencing depth, rarefaction of the sorted-subset datasets indicated that sequencing was incomplete.

Using the deep immunoSEQ assay, TCR CDR3 regions were amplified from genomic DNA by multiplex PCR. Extracted genomic DNA from each cell subset was distributed evenly across all wells of several immunoSEQ 96-well plates, and each plate was treated as a replicate. For sorted subsets, approximately 200 ng of genomic DNA, equivalent to 30,000 or so T cell genomes, went into each replicate PCR. The purified libraries were quantified using a Qubit 3.0 fluorometer, sized with a Bioanalyzer 2100, and then quantified again using the KAPA Library Quantification kit. Each immunoSEQ 96-well plate was sequenced on its own single-read 150-cycle Illumina NextSeq 550 flow cell. In the original analysis: Because the immunoSEQ output included only junctional sequences and no quality scores, the filtering could not be the same as the filtering used for full-length reads. Sequences were annotated with PyIR, a Python wrapper for IgBLAST v1.9, using IMGT germline references to assign V/J genes and CDR3. Reads were filtered out if the reads had weak V/J assignments (E-value above 1e-6), no CDR3, stop codons, out-of-frame junctions, or ambiguous translated residues. V3J clonotypes were defined by identical inferred V gene, J gene, and CDR3 amino acid sequence. Percentage overlap between repertoires was calculated by dividing the number of shared unique clonotypes by the size of the smaller repertoire. Repertoire richness was assessed with RTK rarefaction, the Chao1 estimator, and Recon v2.1 estimates of unobserved clonotypes. For all TCRbeta clonotypes obtained by the gDNA method from four donors, generation probabilities were computed with OLGA. The table was pulled from immuneACCESS by TCRdb, which kept in-frame rearrangements only. Such tables lose some clones; where checked, under half of the loss comes from unresolved V genes, and the rest has no known cause. That table furnishes V, J and clone size, whereas the DNA furnished D and trimming. This sample gives 700,000 to 950,000 clones in total; 95% to 97% of them show up just once. Around 0.25% of the sample is in the top ten clones.

The count of this clone is one. The antigen it binds to is not known. No per-base quality is available; no much larger clone lies one base away. CD8 naive samples consisted of CD45RO-negative cells that were positively selected for CCR7, yielding a CD45RA+CCR7+ population without TemRA cells. Healthy HIV-negative adults with no recently reported acute infections or vaccinations were included as donors. Every donor was a Caucasian adult residing in Nashville, Tennessee, USA. Blood was collected by leukapheresis, and PBMCs were isolated by Ficoll-Histopaque density gradient centrifugation and then cryopreserved in liquid nitrogen vapor phase. Analytical flow cytometry was used to check the purity and quantity of each magnetically sorted T cell population. Genomic DNA was isolated from every sorted fraction and measured by UV absorbance on a Nanodrop 2000c. The CDR3 starts with the cysteine, ends with the phenylalanine, and has 14 residues. The CDR3 DNA has 42 bases and is translated from base 1. Based on the germline V gene (reference sequence), the CDR1 and CDR2 sequences are LNHDA and SQIVND. Trimmed from V: 3 bases; trimmed from J: 5 bases; junction bases lacking a gene match: 7.

The receptor's source is a young man in good health. The sample was naive CD8+ T cells sorted from blood. The cell subset or site tag for this specimen amounts to: CD45RA+CCR7+. The chain links TRBV19 with TRBJ2-7; a stretch of 7 junction bases matches TRBD1. Here the CDR3 is given as CASSMVEGANEQYF. The DNA is TGTGCCAGTAGTATGGTTGAGGGGGCGAACGAGCAGTACTTC.